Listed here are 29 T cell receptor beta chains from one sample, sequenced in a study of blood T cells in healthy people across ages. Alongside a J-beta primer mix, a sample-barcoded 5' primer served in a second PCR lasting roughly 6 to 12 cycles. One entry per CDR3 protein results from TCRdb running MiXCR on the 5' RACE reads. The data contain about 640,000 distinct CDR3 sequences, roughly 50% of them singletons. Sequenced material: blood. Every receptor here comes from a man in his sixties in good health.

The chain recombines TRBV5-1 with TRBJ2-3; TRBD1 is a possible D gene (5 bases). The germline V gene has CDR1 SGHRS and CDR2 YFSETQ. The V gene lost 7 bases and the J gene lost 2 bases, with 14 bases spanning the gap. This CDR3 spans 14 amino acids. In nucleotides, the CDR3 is TGCGCCAGCGCTGCGTGGGGCCTCACAGATACGCAGTATTTT. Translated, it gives CASAAWGLTDTQYF.

This CDR3 is CATSTGLGSYNEQFF. The CDR3 DNA sequence: TGTGCCACCAGCACGGGACTAGGCTCCTACAATGAGCAGTTCTTC. The chain has TRBV15 and TRBJ2-1, with 8 positions matching TRBD2. The V gene end was trimmed by 4 bases and the J gene end by 0 bases; junction bases not matched to a gene: 2. Germline CDR1 reads LNHNV; CDR2 reads YYDKDF (reference sequence). The CDR3 covers 15 residues.

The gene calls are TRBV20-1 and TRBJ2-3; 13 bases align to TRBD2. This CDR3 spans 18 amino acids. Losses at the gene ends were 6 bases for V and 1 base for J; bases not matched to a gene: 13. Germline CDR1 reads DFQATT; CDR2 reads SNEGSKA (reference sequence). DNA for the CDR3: TGCAGTGCAACTAGCGGGGGGGCCGGTGGGTTCGGCACAGATACGCAGTATTTT. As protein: CSATSGGAGGFGTDTQYF.

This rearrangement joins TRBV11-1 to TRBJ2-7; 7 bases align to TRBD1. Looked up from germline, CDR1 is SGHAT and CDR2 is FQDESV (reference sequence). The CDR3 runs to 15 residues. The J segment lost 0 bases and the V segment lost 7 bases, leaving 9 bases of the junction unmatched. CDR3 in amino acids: CASNYDRVSSYEQYF. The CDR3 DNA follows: TGTGCCAGCAATTACGACAGGGTTAGCTCCTACGAGCAGTACTTC.

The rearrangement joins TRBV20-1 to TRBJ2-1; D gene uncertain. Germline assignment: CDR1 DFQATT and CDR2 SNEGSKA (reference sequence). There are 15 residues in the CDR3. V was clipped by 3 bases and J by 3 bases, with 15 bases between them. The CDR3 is CSASSRRTYYNEQFF. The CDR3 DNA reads TGCAGTGCTAGTTCGCGGCGGACCTACTACAATGAGCAGTTCTTC.

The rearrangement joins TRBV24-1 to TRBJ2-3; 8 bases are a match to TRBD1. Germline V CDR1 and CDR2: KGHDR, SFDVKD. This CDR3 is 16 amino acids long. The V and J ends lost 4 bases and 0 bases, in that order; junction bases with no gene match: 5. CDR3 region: CATSDHRTGSTDTQYF. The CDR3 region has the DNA TGTGCCACCAGTGACCACAGGACAGGGAGCACAGATACGCAGTATTTT.

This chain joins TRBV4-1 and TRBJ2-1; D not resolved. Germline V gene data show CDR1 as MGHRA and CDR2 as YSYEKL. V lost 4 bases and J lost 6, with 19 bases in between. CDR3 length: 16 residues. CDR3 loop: CASSLEGPSTPNEQFF. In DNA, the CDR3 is TGCGCCAGCAGCCTCGAAGGGCCTAGTACACCCAATGAGCAGTTCTTC.

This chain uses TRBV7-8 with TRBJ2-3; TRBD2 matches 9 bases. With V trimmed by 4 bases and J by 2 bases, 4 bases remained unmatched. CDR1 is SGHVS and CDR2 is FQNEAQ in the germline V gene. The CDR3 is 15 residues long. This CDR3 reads CASSWASGDTDTQYF. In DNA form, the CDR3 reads TGTGCCAGCAGCTGGGCTAGCGGGGACACAGATACGCAGTATTTT.

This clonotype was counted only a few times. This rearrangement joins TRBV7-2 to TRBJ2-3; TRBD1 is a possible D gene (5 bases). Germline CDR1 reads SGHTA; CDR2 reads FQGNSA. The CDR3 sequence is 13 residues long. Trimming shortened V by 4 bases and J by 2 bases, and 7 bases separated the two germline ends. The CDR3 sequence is CASSWGPTDTQYF. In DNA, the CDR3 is TGTGCCAGCAGCTGGGGCCCCACAGATACGCAGTATTTT.

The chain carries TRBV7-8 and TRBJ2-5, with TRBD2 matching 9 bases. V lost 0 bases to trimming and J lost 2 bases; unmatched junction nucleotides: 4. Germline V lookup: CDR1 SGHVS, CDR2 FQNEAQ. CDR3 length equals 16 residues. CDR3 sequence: CASSLAILAGQETQYF. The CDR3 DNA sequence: TGTGCCAGCAGCTTAGCAATCCTAGCGGGGCAAGAGACCCAGTACTTC.

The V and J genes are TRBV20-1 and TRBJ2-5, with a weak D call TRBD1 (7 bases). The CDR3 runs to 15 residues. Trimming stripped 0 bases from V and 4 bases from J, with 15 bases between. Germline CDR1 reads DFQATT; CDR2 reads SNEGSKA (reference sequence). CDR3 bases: TGCAGTGCTAGAGATAGGAGGGCAGGGGGAGAGACCCAGTACTTC. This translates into CSARDRRAGGETQYF.

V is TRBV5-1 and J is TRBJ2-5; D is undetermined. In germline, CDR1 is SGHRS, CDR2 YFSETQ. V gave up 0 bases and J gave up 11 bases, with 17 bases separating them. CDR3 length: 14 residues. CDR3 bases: TGCGCCAGCAGCTTGGCCGCAGTCCGCAATGAGCAGTACTTC. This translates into CASSLAAVRNEQYF.

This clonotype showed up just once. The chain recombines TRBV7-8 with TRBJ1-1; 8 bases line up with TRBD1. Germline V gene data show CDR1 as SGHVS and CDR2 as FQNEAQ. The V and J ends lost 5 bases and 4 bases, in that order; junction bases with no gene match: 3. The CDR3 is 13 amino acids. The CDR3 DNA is TGTGCCAGCAGCACCGGACAGGGCACTGAAGCTTTCTTT. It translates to CASSTGQGTEAFF.

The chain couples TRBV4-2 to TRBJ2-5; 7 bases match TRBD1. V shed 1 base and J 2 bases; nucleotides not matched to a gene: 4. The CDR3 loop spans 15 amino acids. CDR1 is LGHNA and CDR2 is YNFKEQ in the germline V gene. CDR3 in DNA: TGTGCCAGCAGCCAAGGACAGGGAGATCAAGAGACCCAGTACTTC. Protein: CASSQGQGDQETQYF.

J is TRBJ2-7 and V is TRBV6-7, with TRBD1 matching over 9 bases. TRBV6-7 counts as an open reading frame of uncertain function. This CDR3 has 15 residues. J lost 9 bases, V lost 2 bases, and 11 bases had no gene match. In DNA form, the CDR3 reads TGTGCCAGCAGTTACCCGGGACAGGGCGGCTGCGGGCAGTACTTC. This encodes CASSYPGQGGCGQYF.

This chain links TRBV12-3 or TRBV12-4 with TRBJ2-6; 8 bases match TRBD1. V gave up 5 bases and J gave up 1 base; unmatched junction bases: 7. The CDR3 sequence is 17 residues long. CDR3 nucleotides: TGTGCCAGCAGTCCCGGACAGGGAAAGTCTGGGGCCAACGTCCTGACTTTC. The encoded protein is CASSPGQGKSGANVLTF.

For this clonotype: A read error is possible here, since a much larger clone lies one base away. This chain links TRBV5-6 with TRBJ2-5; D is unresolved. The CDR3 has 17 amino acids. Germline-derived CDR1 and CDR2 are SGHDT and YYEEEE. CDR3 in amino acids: CAGSLALSGGPQETQYF. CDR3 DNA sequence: TGTGCCGGCAGCTTGGCCTTGTCGGGCGGACCCCAAGAGACCCAGTACTTC.

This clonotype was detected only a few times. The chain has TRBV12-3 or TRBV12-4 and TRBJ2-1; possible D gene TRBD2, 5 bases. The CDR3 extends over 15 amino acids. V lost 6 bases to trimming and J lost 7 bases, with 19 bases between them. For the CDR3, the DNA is TGTGCCAGCAGCGCGGGTCGGCGAGTGGGGAATGAGCAGTTCTTC. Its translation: CASSAGRRVGNEQFF.

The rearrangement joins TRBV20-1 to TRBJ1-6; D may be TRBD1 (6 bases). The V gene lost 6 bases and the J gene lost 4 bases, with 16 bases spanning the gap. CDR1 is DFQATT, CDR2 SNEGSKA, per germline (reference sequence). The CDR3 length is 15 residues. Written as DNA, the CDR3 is TGCAGTGCCATACAAGGGGGGGGGTATAATTCACCCCTCCACTTT. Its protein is CSAIQGGGYNSPLHF.

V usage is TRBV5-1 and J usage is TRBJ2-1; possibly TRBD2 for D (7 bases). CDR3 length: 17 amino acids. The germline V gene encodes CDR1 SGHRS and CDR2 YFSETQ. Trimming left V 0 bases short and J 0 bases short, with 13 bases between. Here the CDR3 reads CASSLVGGGSSYNEQFF. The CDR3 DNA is TGCGCCAGCAGCTTGGTGGGGGGCGGGAGCTCCTACAATGAGCAGTTCTTC.

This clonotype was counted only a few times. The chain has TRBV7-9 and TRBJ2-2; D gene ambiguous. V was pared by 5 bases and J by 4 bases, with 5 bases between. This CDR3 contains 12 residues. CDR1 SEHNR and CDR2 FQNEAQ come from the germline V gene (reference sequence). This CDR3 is CASSRFTGELFF. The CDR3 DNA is TGTGCCAGCAGCCGATTCACCGGGGAGCTGTTTTTT.

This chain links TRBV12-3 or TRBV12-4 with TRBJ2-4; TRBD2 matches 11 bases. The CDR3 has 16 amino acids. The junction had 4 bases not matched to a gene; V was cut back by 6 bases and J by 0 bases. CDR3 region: CASSIAGGIAKNIQYF. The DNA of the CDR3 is TGTGCCAGCAGCATAGCGGGGGGGATAGCCAAAAACATTCAGTACTTC.

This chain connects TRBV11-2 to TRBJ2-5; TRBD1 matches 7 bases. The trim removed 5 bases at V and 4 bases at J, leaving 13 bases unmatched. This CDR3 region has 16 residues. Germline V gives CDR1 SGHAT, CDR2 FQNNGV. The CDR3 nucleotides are TGTGCCAGCAGCAAACTGACAGGGCCCCGCCCAGAGACCCAGTACTTC. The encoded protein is CASSKLTGPRPETQYF.

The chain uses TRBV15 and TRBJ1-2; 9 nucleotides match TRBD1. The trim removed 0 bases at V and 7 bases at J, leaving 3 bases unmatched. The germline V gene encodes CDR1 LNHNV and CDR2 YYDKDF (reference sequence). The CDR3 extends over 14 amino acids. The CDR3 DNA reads TGTGCCACCAGCAGAGAGGGACAGGGCTCTGGCTACACCTTC. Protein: CATSREGQGSGYTF.

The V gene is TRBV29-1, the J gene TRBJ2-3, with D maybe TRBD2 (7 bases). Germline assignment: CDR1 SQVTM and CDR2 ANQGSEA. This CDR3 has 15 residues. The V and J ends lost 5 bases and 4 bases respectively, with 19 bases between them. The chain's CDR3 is CSVWGGGGVPDTQYF. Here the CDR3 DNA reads TGCAGCGTTTGGGGGGGCGGGGGTGTCCCAGATACGCAGTATTTT.

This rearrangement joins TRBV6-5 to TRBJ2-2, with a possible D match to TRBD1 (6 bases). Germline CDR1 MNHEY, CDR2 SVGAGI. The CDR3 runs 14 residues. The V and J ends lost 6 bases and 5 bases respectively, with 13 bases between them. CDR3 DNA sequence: TGTGCCAGCAGCCTGCAGGGGCCGACCGGGGAGCTGTTTTTT. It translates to CASSLQGPTGELFF.

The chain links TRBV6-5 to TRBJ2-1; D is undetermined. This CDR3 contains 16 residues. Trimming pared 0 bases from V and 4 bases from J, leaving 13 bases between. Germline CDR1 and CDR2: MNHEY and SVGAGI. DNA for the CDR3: TGTGCCAGCAGTTACTCCTGGAGCGTGGGTTACAATGAGCAGTTCTTC. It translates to CASSYSWSVGYNEQFF.

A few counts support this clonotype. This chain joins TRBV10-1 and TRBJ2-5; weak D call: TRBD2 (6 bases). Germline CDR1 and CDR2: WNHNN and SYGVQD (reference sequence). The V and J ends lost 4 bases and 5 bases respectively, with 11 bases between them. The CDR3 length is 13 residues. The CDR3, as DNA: TGCGCCAGCAGTGGACGGAGCGGGGAGACCCAGTACTTC. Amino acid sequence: CASSGRSGETQYF.

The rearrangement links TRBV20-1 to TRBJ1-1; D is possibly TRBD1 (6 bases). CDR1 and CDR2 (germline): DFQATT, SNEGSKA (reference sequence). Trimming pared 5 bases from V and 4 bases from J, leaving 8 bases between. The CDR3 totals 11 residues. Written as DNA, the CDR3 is TGCAGTGCTCCCAGGGGCACTGAAGCTTTCTTT. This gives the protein CSAPRGTEAFF.